Listed below are T cell receptor beta chains from one sample, sequenced in a study of T cell responses to AZD1222 COVID-19 vaccine. Assay used: immunoSEQ multiplex PCR; TCRdb lists only in-frame clones, some missing. Of just under 95,000 clones listed, over 75% were seen once; the top ten hold 10%. This sample comprised peripheral blood, obtained on day 0 of AZD1222 vaccination. These receptors were collected from an adult in good health. Each CDR3 is given with its conserved first and last residue. The D gene is left open where the match is weak. Size is stated for part of the rows, as once, few or many counts, or as a class when the clone is expanded.

clone_size	d_call	v_call	j_call	cdr3_aa	cdr3_nt
-	TRBD2	TRBV11-2	TRBJ2-2	CASSLPSGGAGELFF	TGTGCCAGCAGCTTACCTAGCGGGGGGGCCGGGGAGCTGTTTTTT
once	TRBD2	TRBV29-1	TRBJ2-7	CSVRSSGSSYEQYF	TGCAGCGTCCGCAGCAGCGGGAGTTCCTACGAGCAGTACTTC
few	TRBD2	TRBV27	TRBJ2-7	CASSARLGLAGEQYF	TGTGCCAGCAGTGCCCGGCTGGGACTAGCGGGCGAGCAGTACTTC
-	TRBD1	TRBV10-3	TRBJ1-3	CAISELPGQGRTGNTIYF	TGTGCCATCAGCGAATTACCGGGACAGGGCCGGACTGGAAACACCATATATTTT
-	TRBD1	TRBV3-1/TRBV3-2	TRBJ1-3	CASSQVETGFVSGRNTIYF	TGTGCCAGCAGCCAAGTTGAGACAGGGTTTGTGTCCGGACGAAACACCATATATTTT
-	TRBD1	TRBV19	TRBJ2-1	CASSIRTGGRDEQFF	TGTGCCAGTAGTATACGGACAGGGGGTAGGGATGAGCAGTTCTTC
-	-	TRBV5-4	TRBJ2-1	CASSLDVGLNEQFF	TGTGCCAGCAGCTTGGACGTCGGGCTCAATGAGCAGTTCTTC
-	TRBD1	TRBV5-1	TRBJ2-1	CASSAGQGDNEQFF	TGCGCCAGCAGCGCCGGACAGGGAGACAATGAGCAGTTCTTC
-	TRBD1	TRBV5-1	TRBJ2-7	CASSLFPGQSYEQYF	TGCGCCAGCAGCTTGTTTCCGGGACAGTCCTACGAGCAGTACTTC
-	-	TRBV7-2	TRBJ1-1	CASSLMGRVGEAFF	TGTGCCAGCAGCTTAATGGGGAGAGTAGGGGAAGCTTTCTTT
-	-	TRBV6-6	TRBJ1-5	CASSYRDSSNQPQHF	TGTGCCAGCAGTTACCGGGACTCTAGCAATCAGCCCCAGCATTTT
-	-	TRBV3-1/TRBV3-2	TRBJ2-7	CASSQGPGEGYEQYF	TGTGCCAGCAGCCAAGGACCCGGAGAAGGCTACGAGCAGTACTTC
-	-	TRBV19	TRBJ1-5	CASSTRRGGNQPQHF	TGTGCCAGTAGTACCCGGCGGGGGGGCAATCAGCCCCAGCATTTT
-	TRBD1	TRBV4-1	TRBJ2-3	CASSRVPRAGGMDTQYF	TGCGCCAGCAGCCGGGTTCCCCGGGCAGGGGGAATGGATACGCAGTATTTT
-	TRBD1	TRBV6-5	TRBJ1-1	CASSLIGTGINTEAFF	TGTGCCAGCAGTTTGATCGGGACAGGGATTAACACTGAAGCTTTCTTT
-	TRBD2	TRBV5-4	TRBJ2-2	CASSPAPGGVDTGELFF	TGTGCCAGCAGCCCCGCTCCGGGGGGGGTGGACACCGGGGAGCTGTTTTTT
-	-	TRBV5-1	TRBJ1-3	CASSLVSTTGNTIYF	TGCGCCAGCAGCTTGGTGTCGACAACTGGAAACACCATATATTTT
-	-	TRBV6-6	TRBJ1-2	CASINQPWDYGYTF	TGTGCCAGCATTAACCAACCCTGGGACTATGGCTACACCTTC
-	-	TRBV4-2	TRBJ1-2	CASSPSRGGGIYGYTF	TGTGCCAGCAGCCCTTCTAGGGGAGGAGGGATTTATGGCTACACCTTC
-	TRBD1	TRBV6-6	TRBJ2-1	CASSQDRENGNEQFF	TGTGCCAGCAGTCAGGACAGGGAAAATGGGAATGAGCAGTTCTTC
-	TRBD1	TRBV13	TRBJ1-1	CASSNTGGRGTEAFF	TGTGCCAGCAGCAACACAGGGGGTCGAGGCACTGAAGCTTTCTTT
-	-	TRBV5-1	TRBJ2-3	CASSLDRLTQYF	TGCGCCAGCAGCTTGGACCGTCTTACGCAGTATTTT
-	TRBD1	TRBV18	TRBJ1-3	CASSATGGGNTIYF	TGTGCCAGCTCGGCTACAGGGGGAGGAAACACCATATATTTT
-	-	TRBV7-2	TRBJ1-3	CASTPLNGNTIYF	TGTGCCAGCACCCCCCTGAATGGAAACACCATATATTTT
once	-	TRBV11-1	TRBJ1-2	CASSSGRGYGYTF	TGTGCCAGCAGCTCCGGACGTGGGTATGGCTACACCTTC
-	TRBD1	TRBV6-1	TRBJ1-6	CASSEAGTGNSPLHF	TGTGCCAGCAGTGAAGCCGGGACAGGGAATTCACCCCTCCACTTT
-	-	TRBV5-1	TRBJ2-7	CASSLEGIDDEQYF	TGCGCCAGCAGCTTGGAGGGAATAGACGACGAGCAGTACTTC